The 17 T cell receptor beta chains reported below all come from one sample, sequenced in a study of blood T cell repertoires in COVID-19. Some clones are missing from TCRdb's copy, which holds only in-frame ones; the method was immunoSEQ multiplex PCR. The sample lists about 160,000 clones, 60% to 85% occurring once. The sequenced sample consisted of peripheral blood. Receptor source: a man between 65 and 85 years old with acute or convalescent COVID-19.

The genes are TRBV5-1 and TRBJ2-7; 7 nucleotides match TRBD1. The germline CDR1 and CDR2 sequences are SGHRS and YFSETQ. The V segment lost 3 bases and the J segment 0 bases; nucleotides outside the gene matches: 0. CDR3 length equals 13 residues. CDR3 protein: CASSWDSSYEQYF. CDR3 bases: TGCGCCAGCAGCTGGGACAGCTCCTACGAGCAGTACTTC.

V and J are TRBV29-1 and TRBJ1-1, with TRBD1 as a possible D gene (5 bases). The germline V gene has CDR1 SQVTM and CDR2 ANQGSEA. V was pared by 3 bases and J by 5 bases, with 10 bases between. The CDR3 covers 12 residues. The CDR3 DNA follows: TGCAGCGTTGATCGGGGGGGGACTGAAGCTTTCTTT. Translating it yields CSVDRGGTEAFF.

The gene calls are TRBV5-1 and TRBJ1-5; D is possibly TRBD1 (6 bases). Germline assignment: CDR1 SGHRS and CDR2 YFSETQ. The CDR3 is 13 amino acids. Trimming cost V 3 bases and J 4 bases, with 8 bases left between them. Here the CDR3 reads CASSSGQNQPQHF. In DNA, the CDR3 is TGCGCCAGCAGCTCCGGACAGAATCAGCCCCAGCATTTT.

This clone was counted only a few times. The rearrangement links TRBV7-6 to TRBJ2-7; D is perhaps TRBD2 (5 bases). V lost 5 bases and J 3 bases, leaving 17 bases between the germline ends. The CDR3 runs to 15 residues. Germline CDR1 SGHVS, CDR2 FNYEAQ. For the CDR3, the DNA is TGTGCCAGCAGCGCCGCCTCCGGGATATACTACGAGCAGTACTTC. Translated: CASSAASGIYYEQYF.

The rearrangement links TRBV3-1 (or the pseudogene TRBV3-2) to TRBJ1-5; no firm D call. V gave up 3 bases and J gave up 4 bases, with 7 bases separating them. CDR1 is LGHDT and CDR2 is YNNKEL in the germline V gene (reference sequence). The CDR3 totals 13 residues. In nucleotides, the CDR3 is TGTGCCAGCAGCCAGACGGAGAATCAGCCCCAGCATTTT. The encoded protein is CASSQTENQPQHF.

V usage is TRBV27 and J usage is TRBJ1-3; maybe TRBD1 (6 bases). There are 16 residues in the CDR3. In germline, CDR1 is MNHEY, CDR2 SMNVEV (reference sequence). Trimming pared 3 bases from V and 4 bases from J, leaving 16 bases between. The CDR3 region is CASSLSPPGVGNTIYF. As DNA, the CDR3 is TGTGCCAGCAGTTTGTCTCCACCAGGGGTCGGAAACACCATATATTTT.

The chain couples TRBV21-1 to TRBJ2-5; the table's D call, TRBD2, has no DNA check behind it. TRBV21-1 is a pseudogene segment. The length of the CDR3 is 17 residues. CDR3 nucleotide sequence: TGTGCCAGCAGCCGCATCAGGACTAGCGCAAACCAAGAGACCCAGTACTTC. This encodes CASSRIRTSANQETQYF.

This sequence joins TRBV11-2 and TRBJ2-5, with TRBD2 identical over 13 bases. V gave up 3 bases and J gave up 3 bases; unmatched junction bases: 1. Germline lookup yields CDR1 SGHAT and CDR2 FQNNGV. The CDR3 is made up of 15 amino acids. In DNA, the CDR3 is TGTGCCAGCAGCTTTGGACTAGCGGGGGAAGAGACCCAGTACTTC. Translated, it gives CASSFGLAGEETQYF.

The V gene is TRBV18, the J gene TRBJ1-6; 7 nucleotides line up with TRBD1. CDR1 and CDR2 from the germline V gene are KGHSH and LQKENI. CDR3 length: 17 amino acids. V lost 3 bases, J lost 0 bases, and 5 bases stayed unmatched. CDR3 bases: TGTGCCAGCTCACCCAGGGGGTTCAACTCCTATAATTCACCCCTCCACTTT. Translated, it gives CASSPRGFNSYNSPLHF.

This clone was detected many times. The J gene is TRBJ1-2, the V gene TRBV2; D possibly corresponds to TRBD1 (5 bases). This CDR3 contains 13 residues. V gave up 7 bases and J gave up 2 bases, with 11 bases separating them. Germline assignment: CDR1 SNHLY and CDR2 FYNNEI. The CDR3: CASIEGVNYGYTF. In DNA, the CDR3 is TGTGCCAGCATAGAAGGGGTCAACTATGGCTACACCTTC.

CDR3 sequence (DNA): TGTGCCAGCAACCAAAACAGGGGCGCCTACAATGAGCAGTTCTTC. This translates into CASNQNRGAYNEQFF. The chain combines TRBV7-2 with TRBJ2-1; 7 bases are a match to TRBD1. The CDR3 totals 15 residues. The germline V gene encodes CDR1 SGHTA and CDR2 FQGNSA. After removal of 7 bases from V and 2 bases from J, the junction contained 8 bases not matched to a gene.

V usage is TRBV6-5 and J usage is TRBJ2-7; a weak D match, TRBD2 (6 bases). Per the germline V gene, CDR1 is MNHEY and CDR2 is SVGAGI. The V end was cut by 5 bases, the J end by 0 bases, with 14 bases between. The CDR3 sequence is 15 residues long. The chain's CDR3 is CASSLRTTYSYEQYF. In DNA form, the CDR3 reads TGTGCCAGCAGTCTCAGGACTACCTACTCCTACGAGCAGTACTTC.

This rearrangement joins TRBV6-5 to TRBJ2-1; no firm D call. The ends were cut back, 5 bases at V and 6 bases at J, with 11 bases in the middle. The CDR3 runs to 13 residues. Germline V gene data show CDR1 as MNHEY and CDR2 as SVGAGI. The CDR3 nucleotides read TGTGCCAGCAGTCAGCCGGCGGTCAATGAGCAGTTCTTC. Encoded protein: CASSQPAVNEQFF.

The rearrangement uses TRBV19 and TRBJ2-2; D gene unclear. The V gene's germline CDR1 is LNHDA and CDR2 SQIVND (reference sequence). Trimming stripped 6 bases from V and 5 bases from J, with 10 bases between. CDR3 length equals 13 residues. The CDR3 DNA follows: TGTGCCAGTAGACCGACGGGTACCGGGGAGCTGTTTTTT. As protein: CASRPTGTGELFF.

The CDR3: CASSPRGTLYEQYF. The CDR3 DNA reads as TGTGCCAGCAGCCCTCGGGGGACTTTATACGAGCAGTACTTC. J is TRBJ2-7 and V is TRBV2, with a tentative D call TRBD2 (6 bases). The CDR3 loop spans 14 amino acids. Germline CDR1 is SNHLY and CDR2 is FYNNEI. V lost 6 bases and J lost 4, with 16 bases in between.

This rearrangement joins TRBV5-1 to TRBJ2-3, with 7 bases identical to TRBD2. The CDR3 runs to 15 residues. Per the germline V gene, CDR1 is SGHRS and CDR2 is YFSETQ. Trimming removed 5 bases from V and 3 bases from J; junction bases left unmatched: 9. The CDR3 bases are TGCGCCAGCAGGACACTGGGCGGGAGTACAGATACGCAGTATTTT. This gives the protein CASRTLGGSTDTQYF. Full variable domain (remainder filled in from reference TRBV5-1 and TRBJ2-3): KAGVTQTPRYLIKTRGQQVTLSCSPISGHRSVSWYQQTPGQGLQFLFEYFSETQRNKGNFPGRFSGRQFSNSRSEMNVSTLELGDSALYLCASRTLGGSTDTQYFGPGTRLTVL.

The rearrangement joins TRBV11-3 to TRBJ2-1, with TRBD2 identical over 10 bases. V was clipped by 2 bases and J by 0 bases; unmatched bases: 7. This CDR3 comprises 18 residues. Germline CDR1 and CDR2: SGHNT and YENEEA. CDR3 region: CASSLLGLAVSSYNEQFF. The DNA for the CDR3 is TGTGCCAGCAGCTTACTCGGACTAGCGGTGAGCTCCTACAATGAGCAGTTCTTC. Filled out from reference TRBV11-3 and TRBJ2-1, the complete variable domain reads EAGVVQSPRYKIIEKKQPVAFWCNPISGHNTLYWYLQNLGQGPELLIRYENEEAVDDSQLPKDRFSAERLKGVDSTLKIQPAELGDSAVYLCASSLLGLAVSSYNEQFFGPGTRLTVL.